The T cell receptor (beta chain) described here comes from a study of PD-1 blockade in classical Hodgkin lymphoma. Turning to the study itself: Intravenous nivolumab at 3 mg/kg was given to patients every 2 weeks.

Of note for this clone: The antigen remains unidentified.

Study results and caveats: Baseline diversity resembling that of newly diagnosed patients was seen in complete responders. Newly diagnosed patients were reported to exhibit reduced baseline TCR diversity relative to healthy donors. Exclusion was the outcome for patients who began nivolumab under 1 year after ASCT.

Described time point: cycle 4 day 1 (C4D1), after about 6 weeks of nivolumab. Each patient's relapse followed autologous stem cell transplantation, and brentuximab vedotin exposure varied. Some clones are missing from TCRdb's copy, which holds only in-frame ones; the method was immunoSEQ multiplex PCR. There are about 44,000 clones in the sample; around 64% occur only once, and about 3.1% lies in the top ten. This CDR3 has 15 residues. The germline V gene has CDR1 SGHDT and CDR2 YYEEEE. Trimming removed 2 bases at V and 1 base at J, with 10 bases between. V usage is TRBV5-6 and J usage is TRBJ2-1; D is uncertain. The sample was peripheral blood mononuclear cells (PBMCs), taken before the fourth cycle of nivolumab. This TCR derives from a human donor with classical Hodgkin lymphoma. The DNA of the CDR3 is TGTGCCAGCAGCTTTGGAACAGCGTCCTACAATGAGCAGTTCTTC. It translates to CASSFGTASYNEQFF.